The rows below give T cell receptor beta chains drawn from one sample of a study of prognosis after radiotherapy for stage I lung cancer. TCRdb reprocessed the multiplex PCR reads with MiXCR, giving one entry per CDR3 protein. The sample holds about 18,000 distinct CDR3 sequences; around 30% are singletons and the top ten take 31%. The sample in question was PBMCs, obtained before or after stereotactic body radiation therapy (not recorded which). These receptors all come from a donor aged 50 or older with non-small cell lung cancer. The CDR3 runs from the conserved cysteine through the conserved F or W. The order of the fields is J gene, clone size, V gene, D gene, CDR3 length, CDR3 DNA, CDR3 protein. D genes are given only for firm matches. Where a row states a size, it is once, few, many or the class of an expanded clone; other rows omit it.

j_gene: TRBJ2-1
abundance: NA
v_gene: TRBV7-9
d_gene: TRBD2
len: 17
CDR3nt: TGTGCCAGCAGCTTTCGACTAGCTGTAGGGGTCGTCAATGAGCAGTTCTTC
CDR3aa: CASSFRLAVGVVNEQFF

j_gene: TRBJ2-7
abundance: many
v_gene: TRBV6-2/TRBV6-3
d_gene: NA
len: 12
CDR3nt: TGTGCCAGCAGAAAAGACAACTACGAGCAGTACTTC
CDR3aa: CASRKDNYEQYF

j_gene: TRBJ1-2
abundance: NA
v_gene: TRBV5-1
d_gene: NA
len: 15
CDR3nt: TGCGCCGGCAGCTTGGCGGTTCAGGGGCGAGATGGCTACACCTTC
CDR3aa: CAGSLAVQGRDGYTF

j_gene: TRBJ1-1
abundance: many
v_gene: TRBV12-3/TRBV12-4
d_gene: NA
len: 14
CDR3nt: TGTGCCAGCAGTTTAGCGGGGGGCGCGGCTGAAGCTTTCTTT
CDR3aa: CASSLAGGAAEAFF

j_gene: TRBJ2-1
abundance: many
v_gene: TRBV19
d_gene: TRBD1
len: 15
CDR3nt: TGTGCCAGTAGCAAAAAGGGACAGGGATGGAATGAGCAGTTCTTC
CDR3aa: CASSKKGQGWNEQFF

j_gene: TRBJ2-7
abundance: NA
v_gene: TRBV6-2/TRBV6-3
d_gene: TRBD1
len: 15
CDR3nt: TGTGCCAGCAGTGAAGCGGGACAGGGGGAATACGAGCAGTACTTC
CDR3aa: CASSEAGQGEYEQYF

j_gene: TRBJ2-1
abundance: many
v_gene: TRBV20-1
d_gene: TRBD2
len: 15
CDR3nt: TGCAGTGCTAGAGAGTCCAGCGGGAGCTACAGTGAGCAGTTCTTC
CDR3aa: CSARESSGSYSEQFF

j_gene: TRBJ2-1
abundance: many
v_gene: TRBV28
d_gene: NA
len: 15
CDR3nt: TGTGCCAGCAGTTTATCCGGGGGTGCGGGCAATGAGCAGTTCTTC
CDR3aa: CASSLSGGAGNEQFF

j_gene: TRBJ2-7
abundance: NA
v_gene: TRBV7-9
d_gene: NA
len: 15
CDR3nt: TGTGCCAGCAGCTTAGCGGGAGTTCCCCCCTACGAGCAGTACTTC
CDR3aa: CASSLAGVPPYEQYF

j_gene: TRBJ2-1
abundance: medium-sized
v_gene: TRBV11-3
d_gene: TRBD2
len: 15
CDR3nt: TGTGCCAGCAGCTTAGGAGCGGGAGCGGAGGGTGAGCAGTTCTTC
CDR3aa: CASSLGAGAEGEQFF

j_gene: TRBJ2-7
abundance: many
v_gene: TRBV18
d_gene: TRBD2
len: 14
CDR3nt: TGTGCCAGCTCACCGGGACTAGGCCCCGGCGAGCAGTACTTC
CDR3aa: CASSPGLGPGEQYF

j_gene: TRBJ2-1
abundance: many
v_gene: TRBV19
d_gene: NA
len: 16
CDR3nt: TGTGCCAGTAGTATCTCCCTTCAGGGGGGCTACAATGAGCAGTTCTTC
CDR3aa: CASSISLQGGYNEQFF

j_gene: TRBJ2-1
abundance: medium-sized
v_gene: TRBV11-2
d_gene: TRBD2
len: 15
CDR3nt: TGTGCCAGCCGGGGACTAGCGGGAGGCTCCAATGAGCAGTTCTTC
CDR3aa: CASRGLAGGSNEQFF

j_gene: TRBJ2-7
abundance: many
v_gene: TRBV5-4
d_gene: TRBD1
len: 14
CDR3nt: TGTGCCAGCAGCCCCCAAGGGGGCGCATACGAGCAGTACTTC
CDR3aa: CASSPQGGAYEQYF

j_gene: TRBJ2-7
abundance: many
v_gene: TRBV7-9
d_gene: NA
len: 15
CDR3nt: TGTGCCAGCAGCTTACGGACGGACCCTTCCTACGAGCAGTACTTC
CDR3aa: CASSLRTDPSYEQYF

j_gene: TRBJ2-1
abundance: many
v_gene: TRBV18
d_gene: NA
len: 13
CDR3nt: TGTGCCAGCTCCCTGACGCGTTACAATGAGCAGTTCTTC
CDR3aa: CASSLTRYNEQFF

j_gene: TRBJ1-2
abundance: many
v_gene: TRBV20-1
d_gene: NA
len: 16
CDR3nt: TGCAGTGCTAGCGGAAGGCCAGATCGGACCCGAGATGACTACACCTTC
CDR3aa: CSASGRPDRTRDDYTF

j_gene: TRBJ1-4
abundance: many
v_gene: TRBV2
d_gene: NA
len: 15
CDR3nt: TGTGCCAGCAGTCCGGGGTTGGGGCCTAATGAAAAACTGTTTTTT
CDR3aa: CASSPGLGPNEKLFF

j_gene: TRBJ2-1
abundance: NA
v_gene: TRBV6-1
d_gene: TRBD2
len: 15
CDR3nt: TGCGCCAGAAGCCCTAGCGGGAGCTCCTACAATGAGCAGTTCTTC
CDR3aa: CARSPSGSSYNEQFF

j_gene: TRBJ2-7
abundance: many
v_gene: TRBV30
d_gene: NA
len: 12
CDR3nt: TGTGCCTGGAGTGTCGGTCGGAACGAGCAGTACTTC
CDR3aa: CAWSVGRNEQYF

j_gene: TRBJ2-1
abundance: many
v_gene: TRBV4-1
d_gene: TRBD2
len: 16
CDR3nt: TGCGCCAGCAGCCTTTCTTCTAGCGGAGCCTACAATGAGCAGTTCTTC
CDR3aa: CASSLSSSGAYNEQFF

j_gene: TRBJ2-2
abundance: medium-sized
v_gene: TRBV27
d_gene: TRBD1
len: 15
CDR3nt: TGTGCCAGCAGTTTTGGGACAGATAACACCGGGGAGCTGTTTTTT
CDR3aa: CASSFGTDNTGELFF

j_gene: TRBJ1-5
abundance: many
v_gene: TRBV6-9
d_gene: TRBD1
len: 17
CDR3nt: TGTGCCAGCAGTTACACCACAGGGGGCGCGGGCAATCAGCCCCAGCATTTT
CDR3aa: CASSYTTGGAGNQPQHF

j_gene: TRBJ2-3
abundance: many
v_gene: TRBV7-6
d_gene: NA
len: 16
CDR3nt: TGTGCCAGCAGCTTAGTTGGTGCGGGATACACAGATACGCAGTATTTT
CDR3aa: CASSLVGAGYTDTQYF

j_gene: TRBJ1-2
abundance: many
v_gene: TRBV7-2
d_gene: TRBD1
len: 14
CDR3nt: TGTGCCAGCAGCTCCGGGACAGGGACCTATGGCTACACCTTC
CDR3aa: CASSSGTGTYGYTF

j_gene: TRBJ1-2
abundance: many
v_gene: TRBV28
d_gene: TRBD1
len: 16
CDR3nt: TGTGCCAGCAGGAAACCGGGACAGGGAGCTAACTATGGCTACACCTTC
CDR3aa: CASRKPGQGANYGYTF

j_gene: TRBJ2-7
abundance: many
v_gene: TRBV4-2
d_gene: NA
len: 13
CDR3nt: TGTGCCAGCAGCCAAGAGCCGTGGGACGAGCAGTACTTC
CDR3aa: CASSQEPWDEQYF

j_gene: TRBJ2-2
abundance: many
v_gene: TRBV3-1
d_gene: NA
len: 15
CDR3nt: TGTGCCAGCAGCGGAATGATAGGTTTCACCGGGGAGCTGTTTTTT
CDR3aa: CASSGMIGFTGELFF

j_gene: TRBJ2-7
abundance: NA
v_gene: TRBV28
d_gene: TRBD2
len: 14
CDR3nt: TGTGCCAGCCGCATAGCGGGAGGTGTAAACGAGCAGTACTTC
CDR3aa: CASRIAGGVNEQYF

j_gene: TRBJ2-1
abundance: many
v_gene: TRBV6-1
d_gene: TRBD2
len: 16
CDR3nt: TGTGCCAGCAGGACTTTTTCTAGCGGGCAGTACAATGAGCAGTTCTTC
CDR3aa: CASRTFSSGQYNEQFF

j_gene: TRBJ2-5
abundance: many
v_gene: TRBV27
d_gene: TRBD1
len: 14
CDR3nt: TGTGCCAGCAGCCGGATGGGACAGGAAGAGACCCAGTACTTC
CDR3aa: CASSRMGQEETQYF

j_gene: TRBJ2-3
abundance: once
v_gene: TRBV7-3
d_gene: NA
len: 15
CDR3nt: TGTGCCAGCAGCACACGGAAGAGCAGCACAGATACGCAGTATTTT
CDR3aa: CASSTRKSSTDTQYF

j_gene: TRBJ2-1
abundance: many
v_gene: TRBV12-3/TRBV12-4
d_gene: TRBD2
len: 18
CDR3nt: TGTGCCAGCAGTTTCGACAAGAGCGTGGGAGGGCCCGGCAATGAGCAGTTCTTC
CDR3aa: CASSFDKSVGGPGNEQFF

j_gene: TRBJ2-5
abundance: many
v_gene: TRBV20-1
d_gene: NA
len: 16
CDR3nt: TGCAGTGCAACGGGACAGATGAGCGGGAGCCAAGAGACCCAGTACTTC
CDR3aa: CSATGQMSGSQETQYF

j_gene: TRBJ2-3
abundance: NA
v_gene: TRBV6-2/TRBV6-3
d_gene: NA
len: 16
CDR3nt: TGTGCCAGCAGTGATAGAGTAGGAGGAGGATCCAATACGCAGTATTTT
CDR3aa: CASSDRVGGGSNTQYF

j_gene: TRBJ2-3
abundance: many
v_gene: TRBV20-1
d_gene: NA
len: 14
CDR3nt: TGCAGTGCCCCCGGGCACAGGAGCACAGATACGCAGTATTTT
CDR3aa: CSAPGHRSTDTQYF

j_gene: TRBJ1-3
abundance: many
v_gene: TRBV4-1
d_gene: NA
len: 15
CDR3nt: TGCGCCAGCAGCCAAGGGATGGGATTGGGAAACACCATATATTTT
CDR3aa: CASSQGMGLGNTIYF

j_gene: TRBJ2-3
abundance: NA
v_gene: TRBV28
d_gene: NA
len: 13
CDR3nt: TGTGCCGGCGACGGCTCAAAGACAGATACACAGTATTTT
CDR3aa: CAGDGSKTDTQYF

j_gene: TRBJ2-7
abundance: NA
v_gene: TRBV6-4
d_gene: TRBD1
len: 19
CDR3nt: TGTGCCAGCAGTTATCGCCCGACTGGGACAGGGGGAAACTCCTACGAGCAGTACTTC
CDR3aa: CASSYRPTGTGGNSYEQYF

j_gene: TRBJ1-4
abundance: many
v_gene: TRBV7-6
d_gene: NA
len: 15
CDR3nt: TGTGCCAGCAGCGACCAGAGGAGGGGGGGTGAAAAACTGTTTTTT
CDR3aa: CASSDQRRGGEKLFF